A single T cell receptor beta chain is shown here with its context. What it binds is not known. At one end, the junction sequence differs from germline, possibly due to a read error. The sample belongs to a study of post-analysis software for immune sequencing data. The CDR3 is 15 residues long. In germline, CDR1 is SEHNR, CDR2 FQNEAQ (reference sequence). Study-level points and caveats: Roughly five TRBV segments, including TRBV5-6, TRBV5-1 and TRBV20-1, were more frequent in patients than controls.

Unique-molecular-identifier-tagged TCR beta cDNA libraries were used. TCRdb reprocessed the PCR reads with MiXCR, giving one entry per CDR3 protein. The data show approximately 770,000 distinct CDR3 sequences, just over 45% seen once. The clonotype originates from a girl between 10 and 17 years old with multiple sclerosis. Sequencing was carried out using blood. V is TRBV7-9 and J is TRBJ2-1; no clear D gene. Here the CDR3 DNA reads TGTGTCAGCAGCTTACCGGGTGCATCCTACAATGAGCAGTTCTTC. It yields the protein CVSSLPGASYNEQFF.